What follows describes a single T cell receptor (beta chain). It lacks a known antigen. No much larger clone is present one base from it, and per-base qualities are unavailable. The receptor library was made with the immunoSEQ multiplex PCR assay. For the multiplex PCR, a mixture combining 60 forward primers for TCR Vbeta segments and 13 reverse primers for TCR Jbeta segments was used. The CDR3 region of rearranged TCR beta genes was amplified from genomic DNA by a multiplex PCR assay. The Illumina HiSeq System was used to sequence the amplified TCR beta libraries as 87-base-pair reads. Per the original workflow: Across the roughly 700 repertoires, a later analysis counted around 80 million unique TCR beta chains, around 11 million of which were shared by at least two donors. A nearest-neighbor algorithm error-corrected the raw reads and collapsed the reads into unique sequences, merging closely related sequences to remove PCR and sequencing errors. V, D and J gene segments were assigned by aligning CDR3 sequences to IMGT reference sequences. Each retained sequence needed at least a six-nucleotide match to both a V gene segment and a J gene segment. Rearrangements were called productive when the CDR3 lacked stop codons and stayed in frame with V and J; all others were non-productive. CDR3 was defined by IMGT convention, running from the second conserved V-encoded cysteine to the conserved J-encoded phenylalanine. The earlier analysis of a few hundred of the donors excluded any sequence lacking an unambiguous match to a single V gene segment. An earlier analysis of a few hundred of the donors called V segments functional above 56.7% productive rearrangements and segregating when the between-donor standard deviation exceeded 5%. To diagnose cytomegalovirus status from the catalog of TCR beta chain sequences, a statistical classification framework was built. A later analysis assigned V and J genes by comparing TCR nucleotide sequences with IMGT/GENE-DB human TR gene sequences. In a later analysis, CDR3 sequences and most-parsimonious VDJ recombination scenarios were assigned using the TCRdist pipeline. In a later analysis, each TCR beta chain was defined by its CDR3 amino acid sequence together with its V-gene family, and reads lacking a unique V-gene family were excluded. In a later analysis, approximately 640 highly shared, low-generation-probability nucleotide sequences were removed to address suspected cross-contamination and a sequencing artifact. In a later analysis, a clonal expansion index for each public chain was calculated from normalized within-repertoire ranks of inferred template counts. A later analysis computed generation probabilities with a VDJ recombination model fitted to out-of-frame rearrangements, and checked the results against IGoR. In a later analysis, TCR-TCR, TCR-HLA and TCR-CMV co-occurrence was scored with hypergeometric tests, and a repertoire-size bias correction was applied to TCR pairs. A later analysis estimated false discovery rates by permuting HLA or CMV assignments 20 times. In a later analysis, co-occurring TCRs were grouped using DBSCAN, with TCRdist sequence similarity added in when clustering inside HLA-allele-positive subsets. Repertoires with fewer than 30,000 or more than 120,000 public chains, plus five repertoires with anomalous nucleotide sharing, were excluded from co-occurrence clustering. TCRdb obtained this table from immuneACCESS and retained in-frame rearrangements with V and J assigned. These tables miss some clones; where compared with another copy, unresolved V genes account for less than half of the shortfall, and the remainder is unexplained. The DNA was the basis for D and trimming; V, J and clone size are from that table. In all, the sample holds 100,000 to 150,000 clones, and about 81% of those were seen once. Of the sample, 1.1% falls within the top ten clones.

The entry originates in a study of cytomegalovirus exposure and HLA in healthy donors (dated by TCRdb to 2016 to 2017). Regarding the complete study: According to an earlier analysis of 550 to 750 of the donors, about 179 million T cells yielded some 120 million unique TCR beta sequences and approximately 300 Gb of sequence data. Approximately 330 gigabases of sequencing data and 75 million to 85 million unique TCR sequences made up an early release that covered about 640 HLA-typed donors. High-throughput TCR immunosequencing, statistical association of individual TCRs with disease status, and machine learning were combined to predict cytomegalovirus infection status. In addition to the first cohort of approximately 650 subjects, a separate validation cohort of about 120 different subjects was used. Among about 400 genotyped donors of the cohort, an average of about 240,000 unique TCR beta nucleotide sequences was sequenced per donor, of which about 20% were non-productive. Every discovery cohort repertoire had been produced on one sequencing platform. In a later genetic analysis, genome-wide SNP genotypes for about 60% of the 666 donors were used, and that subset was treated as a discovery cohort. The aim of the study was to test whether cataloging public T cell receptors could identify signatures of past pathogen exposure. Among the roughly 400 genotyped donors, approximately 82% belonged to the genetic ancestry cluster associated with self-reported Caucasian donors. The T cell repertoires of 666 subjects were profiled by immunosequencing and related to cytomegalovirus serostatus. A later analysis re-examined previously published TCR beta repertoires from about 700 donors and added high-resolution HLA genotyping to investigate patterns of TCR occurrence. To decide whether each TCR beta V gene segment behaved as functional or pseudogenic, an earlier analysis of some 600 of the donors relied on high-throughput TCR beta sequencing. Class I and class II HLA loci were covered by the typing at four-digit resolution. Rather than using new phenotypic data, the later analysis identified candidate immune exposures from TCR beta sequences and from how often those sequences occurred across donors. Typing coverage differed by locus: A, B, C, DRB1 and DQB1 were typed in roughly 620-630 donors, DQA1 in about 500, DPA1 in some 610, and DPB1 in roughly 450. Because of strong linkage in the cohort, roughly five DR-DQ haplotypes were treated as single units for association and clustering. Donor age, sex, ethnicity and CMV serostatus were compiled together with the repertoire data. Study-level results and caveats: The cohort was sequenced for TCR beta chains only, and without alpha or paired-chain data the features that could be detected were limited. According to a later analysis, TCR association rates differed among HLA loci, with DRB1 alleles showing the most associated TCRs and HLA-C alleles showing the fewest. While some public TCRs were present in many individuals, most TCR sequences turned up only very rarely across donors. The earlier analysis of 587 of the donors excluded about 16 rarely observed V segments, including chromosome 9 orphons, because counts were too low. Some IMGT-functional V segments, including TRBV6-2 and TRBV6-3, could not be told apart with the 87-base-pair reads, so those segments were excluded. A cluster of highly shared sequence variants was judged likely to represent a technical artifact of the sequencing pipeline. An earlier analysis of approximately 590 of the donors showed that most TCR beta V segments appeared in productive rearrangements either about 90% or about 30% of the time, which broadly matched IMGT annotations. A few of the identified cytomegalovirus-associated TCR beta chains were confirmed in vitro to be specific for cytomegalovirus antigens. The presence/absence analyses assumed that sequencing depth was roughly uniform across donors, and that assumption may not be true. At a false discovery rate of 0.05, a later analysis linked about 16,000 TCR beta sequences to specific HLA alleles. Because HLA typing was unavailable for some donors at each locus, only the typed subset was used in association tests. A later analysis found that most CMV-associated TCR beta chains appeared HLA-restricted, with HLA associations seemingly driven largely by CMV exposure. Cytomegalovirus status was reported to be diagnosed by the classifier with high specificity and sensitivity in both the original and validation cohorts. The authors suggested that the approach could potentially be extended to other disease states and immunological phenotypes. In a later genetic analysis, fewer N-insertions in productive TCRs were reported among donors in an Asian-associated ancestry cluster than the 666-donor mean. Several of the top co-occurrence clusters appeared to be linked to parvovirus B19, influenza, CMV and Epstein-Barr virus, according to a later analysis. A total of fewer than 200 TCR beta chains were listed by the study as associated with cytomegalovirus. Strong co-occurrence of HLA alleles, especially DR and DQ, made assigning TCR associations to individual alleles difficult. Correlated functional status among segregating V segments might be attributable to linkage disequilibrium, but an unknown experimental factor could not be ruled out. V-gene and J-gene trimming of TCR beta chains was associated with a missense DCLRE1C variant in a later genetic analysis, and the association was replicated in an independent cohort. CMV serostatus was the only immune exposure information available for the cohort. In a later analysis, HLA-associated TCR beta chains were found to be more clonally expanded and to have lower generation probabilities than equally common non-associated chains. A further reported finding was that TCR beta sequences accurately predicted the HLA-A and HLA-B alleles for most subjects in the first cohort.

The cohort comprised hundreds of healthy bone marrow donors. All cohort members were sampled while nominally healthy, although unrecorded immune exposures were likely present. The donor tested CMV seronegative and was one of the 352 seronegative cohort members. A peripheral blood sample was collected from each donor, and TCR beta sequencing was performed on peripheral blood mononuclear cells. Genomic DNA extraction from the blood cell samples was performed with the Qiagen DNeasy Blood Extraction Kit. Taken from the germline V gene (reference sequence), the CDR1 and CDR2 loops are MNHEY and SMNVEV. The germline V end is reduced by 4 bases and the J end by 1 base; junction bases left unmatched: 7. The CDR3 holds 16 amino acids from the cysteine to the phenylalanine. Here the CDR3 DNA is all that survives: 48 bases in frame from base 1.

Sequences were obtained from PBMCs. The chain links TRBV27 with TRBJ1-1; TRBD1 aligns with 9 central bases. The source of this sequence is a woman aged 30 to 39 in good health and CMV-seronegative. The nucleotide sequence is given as TGTGCCAGCAGTTCACAGGGGGCAGGAGAGAACACTGAAGCTTTCTTT. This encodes CASSSQGAGENTEAFF.